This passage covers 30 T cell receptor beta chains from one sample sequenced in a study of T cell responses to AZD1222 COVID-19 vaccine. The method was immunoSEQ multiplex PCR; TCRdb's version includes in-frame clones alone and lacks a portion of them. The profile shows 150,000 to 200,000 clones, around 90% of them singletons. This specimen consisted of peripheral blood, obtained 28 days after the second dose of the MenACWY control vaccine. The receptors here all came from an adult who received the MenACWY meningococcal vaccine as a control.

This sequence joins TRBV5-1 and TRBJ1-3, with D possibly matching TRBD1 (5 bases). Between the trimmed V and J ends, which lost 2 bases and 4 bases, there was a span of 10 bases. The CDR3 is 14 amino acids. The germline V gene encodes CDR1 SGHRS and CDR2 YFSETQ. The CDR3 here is CASSLPGLGNTIYF. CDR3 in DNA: TGCGCCAGCAGCTTACCGGGACTGGGAAACACCATATATTTT.

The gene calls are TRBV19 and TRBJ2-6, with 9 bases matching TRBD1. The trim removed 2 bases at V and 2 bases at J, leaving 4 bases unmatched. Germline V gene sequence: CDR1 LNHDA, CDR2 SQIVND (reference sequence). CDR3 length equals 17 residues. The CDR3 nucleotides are TGTGCCAGTAGTATATACAGGACAGGGGCTGGGGCCAACGTCCTGACTTTC. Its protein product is CASSIYRTGAGANVLTF.

Here the CDR3 reads CASSPGGNTIYF. DNA for the CDR3: TGTGCCAGCAGCCCCGGAGGAAACACCATATATTTT. V gene TRBV6-5 combines with J gene TRBJ1-3; D remains ambiguous. The CDR3 is 12 residues long. V was cut by 6 bases and J by 4 bases, with 7 bases left in between. Per the germline V gene, CDR1 is MNHEY and CDR2 is SVGAGI.

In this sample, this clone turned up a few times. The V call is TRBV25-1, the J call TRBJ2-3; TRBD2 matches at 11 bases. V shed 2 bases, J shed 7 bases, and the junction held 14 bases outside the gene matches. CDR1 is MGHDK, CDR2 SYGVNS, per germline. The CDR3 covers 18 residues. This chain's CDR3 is CASSEQSWKTSGINTQYF. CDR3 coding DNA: TGTGCCAGCAGTGAACAGAGTTGGAAGACTAGCGGGATAAATACGCAGTATTTT.

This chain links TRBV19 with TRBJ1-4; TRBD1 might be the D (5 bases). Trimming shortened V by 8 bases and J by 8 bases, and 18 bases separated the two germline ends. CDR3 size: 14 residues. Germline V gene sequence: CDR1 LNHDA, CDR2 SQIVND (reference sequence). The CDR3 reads CASVTGAGAEKLFF. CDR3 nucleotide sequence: TGTGCCAGTGTAACCGGGGCCGGAGCGGAAAAACTGTTTTTT. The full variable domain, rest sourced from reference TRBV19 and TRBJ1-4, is DGGITQSPKYLFRKEGQNVTLSCEQNLNHDAMYWYRQDPGQGLRLIYYSQIVNDFQKGDIAEGYSVSREKKESFPLTVTSAQKNPTAFYLCASVTGAGAEKLFFGSGTQLSVL.

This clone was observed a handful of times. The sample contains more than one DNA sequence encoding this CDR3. The CDR3 DNA follows: TGTGCCTGGAGTGTCCGGGGTAATCAGCCCCAGCATTTT. As protein: CAWSVRGNQPQHF. J is TRBJ1-5 and V is TRBV30; the D is unclear. Trimming cost V 0 bases and J 4 bases, with 7 bases left between them. This CDR3 contains 13 residues. The V gene's germline CDR1 is GTSNPN and CDR2 SVGIG (reference sequence).

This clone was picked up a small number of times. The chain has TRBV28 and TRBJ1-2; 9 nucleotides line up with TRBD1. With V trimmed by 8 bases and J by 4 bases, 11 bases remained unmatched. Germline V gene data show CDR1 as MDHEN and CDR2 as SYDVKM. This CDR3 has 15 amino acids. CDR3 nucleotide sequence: TGTGCCAGCGCCGTTGGGACAGGGCGAATCTATGGCTACACCTTC. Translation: CASAVGTGRIYGYTF.

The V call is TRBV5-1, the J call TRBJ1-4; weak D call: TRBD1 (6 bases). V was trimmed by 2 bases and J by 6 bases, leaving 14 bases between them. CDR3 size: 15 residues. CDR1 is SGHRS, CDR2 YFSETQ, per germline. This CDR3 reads CASSLLHGGDEKLFF. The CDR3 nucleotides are TGCGCCAGCAGCTTACTACATGGGGGCGATGAAAAACTGTTTTTT.

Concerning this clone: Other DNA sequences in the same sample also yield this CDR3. The CDR3 loop is CASRTGGYGYTF. CDR3 DNA: TGTGCCAGCAGAACAGGGGGGTATGGCTACACCTTC. The chain uses TRBV27 and TRBJ1-2; the match to TRBD1 covers 8 bases. The CDR3 length is 12 residues. V shed 6 bases, J shed 5 bases, and the junction held 2 bases outside the gene matches. Germline V lookup: CDR1 MNHEY, CDR2 SMNVEV (reference sequence).

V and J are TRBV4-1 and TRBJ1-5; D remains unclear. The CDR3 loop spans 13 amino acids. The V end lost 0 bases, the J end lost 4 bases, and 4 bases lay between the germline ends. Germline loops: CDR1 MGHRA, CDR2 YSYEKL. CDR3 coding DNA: TGCGCCAGCAGCCAAGACCATAATCAGCCCCAGCATTTT. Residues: CASSQDHNQPQHF.

CDR3 DNA sequence: TGCGCCAGCAGCCAAGAGTACAGGGGGCATCAGCCCCAGCATTTT. This codes for CASSQEYRGHQPQHF. The chain uses TRBV4-3 and TRBJ1-5; 9 bases map to TRBD1. CDR1 LGHNA and CDR2 YSLEER come from the germline V gene. This CDR3 has 15 residues. The V segment lost 0 bases and the J segment 5 bases; nucleotides outside the gene matches: 2.

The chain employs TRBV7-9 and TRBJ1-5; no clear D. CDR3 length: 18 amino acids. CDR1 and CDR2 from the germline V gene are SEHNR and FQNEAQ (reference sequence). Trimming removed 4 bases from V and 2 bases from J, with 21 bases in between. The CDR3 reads CASSSTGRAGFRNQPQHF. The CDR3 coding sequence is TGTGCCAGCAGCTCCACGGGGAGGGCCGGGTTTCGCAATCAGCCCCAGCATTTT. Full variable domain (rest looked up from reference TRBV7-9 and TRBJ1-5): DTGVSQNPRHKITKRGQNVTFRCDPISEHNRLYWYRQTLGQGPEFLTYFQNEAQLEKSRLLSDRFSAERPKGSFSTLEIQRTEQGDSAMYLCASSSTGRAGFRNQPQHFGDGTRLSIL.

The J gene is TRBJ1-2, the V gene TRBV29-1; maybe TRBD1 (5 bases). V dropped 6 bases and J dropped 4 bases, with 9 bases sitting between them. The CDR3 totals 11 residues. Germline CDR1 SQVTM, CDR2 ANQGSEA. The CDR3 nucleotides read TGCAGCGTGGGGGAGGGCTATGGCTACACCTTC. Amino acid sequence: CSVGEGYGYTF.

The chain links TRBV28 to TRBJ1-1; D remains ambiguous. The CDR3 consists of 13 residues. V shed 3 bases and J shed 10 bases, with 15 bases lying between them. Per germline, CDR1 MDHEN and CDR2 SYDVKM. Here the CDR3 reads CASSFPGSPGAFF. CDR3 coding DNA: TGTGCCAGCAGTTTCCCCGGGTCCCCGGGAGCTTTCTTT.

The CDR3 DNA follows: TGTGCCAGCTCACCCCCGGCGGGGGGCACCCAGTACTTC. As protein: CASSPPAGGTQYF. This chain links TRBV18 with TRBJ2-5; 8 bases align to TRBD2. CDR1 KGHSH and CDR2 LQKENI come from the germline V gene. Trimming took 3 bases from V and 8 from J; bases not matched to a gene: 5. This CDR3 has 13 residues.

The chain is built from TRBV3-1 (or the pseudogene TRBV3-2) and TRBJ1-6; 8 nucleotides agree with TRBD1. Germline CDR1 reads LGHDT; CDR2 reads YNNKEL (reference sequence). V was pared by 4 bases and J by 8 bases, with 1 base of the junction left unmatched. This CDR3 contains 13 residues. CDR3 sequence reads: CASSPRGHSPLHF. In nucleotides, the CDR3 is TGTGCCAGCAGCCCCAGGGGGCATTCACCCCTCCACTTT.

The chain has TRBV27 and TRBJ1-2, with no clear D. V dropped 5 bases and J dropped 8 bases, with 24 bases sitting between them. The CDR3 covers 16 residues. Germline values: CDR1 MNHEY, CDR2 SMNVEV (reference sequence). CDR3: CASSPTPPGRIAGYTF. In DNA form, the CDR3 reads TGTGCCAGCAGTCCTACCCCCCCAGGCAGGATTGCCGGCTACACCTTC.

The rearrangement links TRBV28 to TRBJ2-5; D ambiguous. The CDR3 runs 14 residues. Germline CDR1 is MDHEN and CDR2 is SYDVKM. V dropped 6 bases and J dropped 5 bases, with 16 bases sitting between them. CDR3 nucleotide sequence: TGTGCCAGCAGCTCCGGGCCCCTAGGGGAGACCCAGTACTTC. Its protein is CASSSGPLGETQYF.

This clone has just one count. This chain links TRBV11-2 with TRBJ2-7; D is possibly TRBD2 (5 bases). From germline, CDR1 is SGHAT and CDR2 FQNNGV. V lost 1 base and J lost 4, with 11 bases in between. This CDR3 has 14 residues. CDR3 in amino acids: CASSLAGGRYEQYF. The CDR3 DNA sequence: TGTGCCAGCAGCTTAGCCGGCGGGCGATACGAGCAGTACTTC.

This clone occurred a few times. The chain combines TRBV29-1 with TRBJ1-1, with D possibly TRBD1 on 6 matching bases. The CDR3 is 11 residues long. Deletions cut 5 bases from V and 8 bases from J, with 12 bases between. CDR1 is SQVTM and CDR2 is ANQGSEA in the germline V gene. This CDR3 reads CSVSRQAEAFF. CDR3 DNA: TGCAGCGTTAGTAGACAGGCGGAAGCTTTCTTT.

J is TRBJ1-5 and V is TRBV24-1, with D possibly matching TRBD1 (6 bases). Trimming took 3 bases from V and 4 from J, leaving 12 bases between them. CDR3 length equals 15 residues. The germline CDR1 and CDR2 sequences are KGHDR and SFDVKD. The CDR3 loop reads CATSDKGQWNQPQHF. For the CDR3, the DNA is TGTGCCACCAGTGATAAGGGACAATGGAATCAGCCCCAGCATTTT.

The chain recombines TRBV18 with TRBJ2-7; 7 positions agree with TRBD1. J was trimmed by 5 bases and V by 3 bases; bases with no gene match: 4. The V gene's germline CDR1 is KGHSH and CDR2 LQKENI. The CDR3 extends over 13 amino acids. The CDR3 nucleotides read TGTGCCAGCTCACCGCGAGGGGGCGACGAGCAGTACTTC. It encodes CASSPRGGDEQYF.

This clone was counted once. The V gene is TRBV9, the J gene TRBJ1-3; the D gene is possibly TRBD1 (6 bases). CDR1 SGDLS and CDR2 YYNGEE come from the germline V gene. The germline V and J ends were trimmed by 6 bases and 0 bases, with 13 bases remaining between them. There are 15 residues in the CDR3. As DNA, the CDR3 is TGTGCCAGCACGGTCGGACAGAGCTCTGGAAACACCATATATTTT. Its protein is CASTVGQSSGNTIYF.

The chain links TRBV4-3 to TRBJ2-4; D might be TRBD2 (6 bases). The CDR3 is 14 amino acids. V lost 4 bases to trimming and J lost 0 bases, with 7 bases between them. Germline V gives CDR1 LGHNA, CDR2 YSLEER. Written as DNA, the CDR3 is TGCGCCAGCAGCCCGGGACTAGCCAAAAACATTCAGTACTTC. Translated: CASSPGLAKNIQYF.

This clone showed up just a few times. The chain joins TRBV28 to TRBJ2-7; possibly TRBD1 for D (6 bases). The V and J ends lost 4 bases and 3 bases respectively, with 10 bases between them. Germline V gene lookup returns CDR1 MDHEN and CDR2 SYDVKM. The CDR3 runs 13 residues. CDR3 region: CASSSGQIYEQYF. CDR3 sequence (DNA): TGTGCCAGCAGTTCAGGACAGATCTACGAGCAGTACTTC.

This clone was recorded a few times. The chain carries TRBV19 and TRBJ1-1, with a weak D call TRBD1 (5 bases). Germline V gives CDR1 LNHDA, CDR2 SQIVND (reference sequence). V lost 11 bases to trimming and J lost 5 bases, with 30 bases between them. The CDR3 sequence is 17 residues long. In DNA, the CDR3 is TGTGCCTCTTATCGGGCCCCGGACACGGGATTAGGGACTGAAGCTTTCTTT. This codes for CASYRAPDTGLGTEAFF.

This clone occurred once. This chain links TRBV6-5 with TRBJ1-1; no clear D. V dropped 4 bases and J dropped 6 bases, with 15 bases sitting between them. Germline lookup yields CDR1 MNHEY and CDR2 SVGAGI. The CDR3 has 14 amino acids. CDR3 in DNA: TGTGCCAGCAGTTCCACTCCCGGCGTCGCTGAAGCTTTCTTT. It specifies CASSSTPGVAEAFF.

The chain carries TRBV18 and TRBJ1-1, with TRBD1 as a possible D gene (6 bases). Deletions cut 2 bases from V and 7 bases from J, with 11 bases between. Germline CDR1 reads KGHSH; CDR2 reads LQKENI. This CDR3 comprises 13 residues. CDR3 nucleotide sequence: TGTGCCAGCTCACCAGGTGGACAGCTTGAAGCTTTCTTT. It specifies CASSPGGQLEAFF.

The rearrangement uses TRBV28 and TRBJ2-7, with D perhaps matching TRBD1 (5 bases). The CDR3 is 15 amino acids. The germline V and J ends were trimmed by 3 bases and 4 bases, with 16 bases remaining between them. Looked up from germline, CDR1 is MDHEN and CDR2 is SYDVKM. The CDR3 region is CASSLGLVGWYEQYF. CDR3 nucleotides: TGTGCCAGCAGTTTGGGGCTTGTTGGTTGGTACGAGCAGTACTTC.

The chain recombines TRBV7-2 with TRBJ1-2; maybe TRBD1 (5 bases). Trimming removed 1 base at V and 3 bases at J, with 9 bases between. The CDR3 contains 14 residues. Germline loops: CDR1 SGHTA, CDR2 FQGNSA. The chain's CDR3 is CASSLEPGYYGYTF. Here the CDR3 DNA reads TGTGCCAGCAGCTTAGAACCAGGGTACTATGGCTACACCTTC.